This TCR beta chain was captured by sequencing in a study of patients and donors after allogeneic stem cell transplantation. This clonotype has just a few counts. The CDR3 sequence is 16 residues long. V gave up 6 bases and J gave up 4 bases; unmatched junction bases: 9. TCRdb reanalysed the RT-PCR reads using MiXCR and keeps one entry per CDR3 protein. This table holds some 960,000 distinct CDR3 sequences, roughly 18% found once. Sequencing was done on a sample of blood, either unsorted or a sorted T cell fraction (not recorded which). This TCR derives from a human donor who was either an allogeneic HSCT recipient or a stem cell or donor lymphocyte infusion donor (not recorded which). It is not recorded whose cells these are; they may come from a transplant donor. The rearrangement uses TRBV12-3 or TRBV12-4 and TRBJ2-7, with 13 nucleotides matching TRBD2. This chain's CDR3 is CASRAGLAGEGYEQYF. CDR3 DNA: TGTGCCAGCAGAGCCGGACTAGCGGGAGAGGGGTACGAGCAGTACTTC.